Each of the 19 T cell receptor beta chains below was sequenced from the same sample in a study of blood T cell repertoires in COVID-19 (dated by TCRdb to 2019 to 2021). Receptor libraries were prepared by the immunoSEQ multiplex PCR assay. TCRdb took over this immuneACCESS table, retaining in-frame rearrangements with V and J assigned. Such tables are incomplete; in checked studies, under half of the missing clones stem from an unresolved V gene, and the remainder is unexplained. In all, the sample holds roughly 220,000 clones, and more than 80% of those were seen once. Approximately 3.5% of the sample is held by the ten biggest clonotypes. The sample consisted of PBMCs or T cells enriched from blood (not recorded which). The receptors were gathered from a woman aged 18-35 years in a cohort exposed to, infected with or recovered from COVID-19 (not recorded which).

This clone showed up just a few times. The chain joins TRBV3-1 (or the pseudogene TRBV3-2) to TRBJ1-3; D gene unclear. This CDR3 comprises 15 residues. V was pared by 2 bases and J by 7 bases, with 15 bases between. From germline, CDR1 is LGHDT and CDR2 YNNKEL (reference sequence). The CDR3 region has the DNA TGTGCCAGCAGCCAATATGCGAGTTTGGTTAACACCATATATTTT. The encoded protein is CASSQYASLVNTIYF.

This clone was seen a handful of times. Within the sample, other DNA sequences also encode this same CDR3. The chain is built from TRBV19 and TRBJ2-7, with D uncertain. CDR3 length: 13 residues. Germline V CDR1 and CDR2: LNHDA, SQIVND (reference sequence). V lost 0 bases and J lost 3, with 6 bases in between. CDR3 region: CASSIDRGYEQYF. CDR3 nucleotide sequence: TGTGCCAGTAGTATAGATCGAGGCTACGAGCAGTACTTC.

This clone was recorded only once. The chain joins TRBV6-5 to TRBJ2-1; TRBD1 might be the D (5 bases). Per the germline V gene, CDR1 is MNHEY and CDR2 is SVGAGI. The CDR3 spans 13 residues. V was clipped by 8 bases and J by 1 base, with 9 bases between them. DNA for the CDR3: TGTGCCAGCGGTAAGGGGTCCTACAATGAGCAGTTCTTC. It encodes CASGKGSYNEQFF.

This chain uses TRBV5-8 with TRBJ1-2; TRBD1 might be the D (5 bases). The ends were cut back, 4 bases at V and 6 bases at J, with 16 bases in the middle. Germline V gene lookup returns CDR1 SGHTS and CDR2 YDEGEE. This CDR3 has 14 residues. CDR3 DNA sequence: TGTGCCAGCAGCCTAACGGACACGGGGGATGGCTACACCTTC. Protein product: CASSLTDTGDGYTF.

The chain has TRBV9 and TRBJ2-6; 9 bases match TRBD2. The CDR3 covers 19 residues. CDR1 and CDR2 from the germline V gene are SGDLS and YYNGEE. J was trimmed by 4 bases and V by 0 bases; bases with no gene match: 11. The CDR3 sequence: CASSVGGAGGFAGANVLTF. CDR3 sequence (DNA): TGTGCCAGCAGCGTAGGAGGAGCGGGAGGATTTGCAGGGGCCAACGTCCTGACTTTC.

The J gene is TRBJ2-7, the V gene TRBV5-6; the match to TRBD2 covers 9 bases. Germline CDR1 SGHDT, CDR2 YYEEEE. CDR3 length: 16 residues. With V trimmed by 3 bases and J by 1 base, 8 bases remained unmatched. CDR3 loop: CASSSVPGLASYEQYF. The CDR3 DNA follows: TGTGCCAGCAGCTCAGTCCCGGGACTAGCATCCTACGAGCAGTACTTC.

The rearrangement links TRBV5-1 to TRBJ1-1; 8 nucleotides line up with TRBD1. CDR3 size: 15 residues. The germline V gene has CDR1 SGHRS and CDR2 YFSETQ. J was trimmed by 4 bases and V by 4 bases; bases with no gene match: 9. The CDR3 DNA follows: TGCGCCAGCAGCCTCGGACAGGGCCGGGTCACTGAAGCTTTCTTT. Its protein product is CASSLGQGRVTEAFF.

This clone was counted between two and nine times. This chain uses TRBV27 with TRBJ2-1; perhaps TRBD2 as D (7 bases). Germline V CDR1 and CDR2: MNHEY, SMNVEV (reference sequence). This CDR3 is built from 15 residues. The V gene lost 3 bases and the J gene lost 4 bases, with 13 bases spanning the gap. The chain's CDR3 is CASSLNREGYNEQFF. The DNA of the CDR3 is TGTGCCAGCAGTTTGAACAGGGAGGGATACAATGAGCAGTTCTTC.

This clone was seen just once. The chain combines TRBV6-5 with TRBJ1-6; no firm D call. With 7 bases removed from V and 7 bases from J, the gap between germline ends came to 17 bases. Germline V CDR1 and CDR2: MNHEY, SVGAGI. The CDR3 covers 15 residues. Written as DNA, the CDR3 is TGTGCCAGCACCTCTCGGAGGCTAGACAATTCACCCCTCCACTTT. As protein: CASTSRRLDNSPLHF.

The chain is built from TRBV5-1 and TRBJ2-1; a possible D gene is TRBD1 (6 bases). CDR3 length: 15 amino acids. The germline V gene has CDR1 SGHRS and CDR2 YFSETQ. V lost 0 bases to trimming and J lost 7 bases, with 14 bases between them. The CDR3 sequence: CASSLVETGGNEQFF. In DNA form, the CDR3 reads TGCGCCAGCAGCTTGGTAGAGACAGGTGGGAATGAGCAGTTCTTC.

V gene TRBV24-1 combines with J gene TRBJ1-1; 7 bases map to TRBD1. The CDR3 runs to 14 residues. The V and J ends lost 6 bases and 4 bases, in that order; junction bases with no gene match: 7. Germline CDR1 reads KGHDR; CDR2 reads SFDVKD. This CDR3 is CATSSSGQLTEAFF. The CDR3 DNA sequence: TGTGCCACCAGTAGCTCGGGACAGCTCACTGAAGCTTTCTTT.

V and J are TRBV3-1 (or the pseudogene TRBV3-2) and TRBJ2-3; 10 nucleotides align to TRBD2. The CDR3 loop spans 15 amino acids. The ends lost 4 bases at V and 2 bases at J; junction bases unmatched: 3. Germline V gene data show CDR1 as LGHDT and CDR2 as YNNKEL (reference sequence). The CDR3 DNA sequence: TGTGCCAGCAGCCTAGCGGGAGGACACACAGATACGCAGTATTTT. Its protein product is CASSLAGGHTDTQYF.

V is TRBV10-1 and J is TRBJ2-3; 13 nucleotides align to TRBD2. Germline CDR1 reads WNHNN; CDR2 reads SYGVQD (reference sequence). Trimming at V came to 2 bases and at J to 2 bases, leaving 4 bases not matched to a gene. The CDR3 covers 17 residues. CDR3 DNA sequence: TGCGCCAGCAGTGAGCAAGGGACTAGCGGGGTCACAGATACGCAGTATTTT. The encoded protein is CASSEQGTSGVTDTQYF.

The V call is TRBV5-5, the J call TRBJ1-1, with D possibly matching TRBD1 (6 bases). In germline, CDR1 is SGHKS, CDR2 YYEKEE (reference sequence). The V gene lost 4 bases and the J gene lost 5 bases, with 15 bases spanning the gap. This CDR3 contains 14 residues. CDR3: CASSDTGLGTEAFF. The CDR3 coding sequence is TGTGCCAGCAGCGACACAGGGCTCGGGACTGAAGCTTTCTTT.

The chain has TRBV28 and TRBJ1-5; TRBD1 matches 7 bases. Germline V gene sequence: CDR1 MDHEN, CDR2 SYDVKM. CDR3 length: 16 amino acids. V lost 7 bases to trimming and J lost 2 bases; unmatched junction nucleotides: 11. The CDR3, as DNA: TGTGCCAGCATTCTTACAGGGGCCCCCCGCAATCAGCCCCAGCATTTT. Residues: CASILTGAPRNQPQHF.

The chain is built from TRBV5-1 and TRBJ2-7, with 7 bases aligning to TRBD2. V dropped 4 bases and J dropped 4; count of bases not matched to a gene: 17. Germline CDR1 and CDR2: SGHRS and YFSETQ. CDR3 length equals 17 residues. Written as DNA, the CDR3 is TGCGCCAGCAGCCCCGCCTGGAGTATAGCGGGCGAGTACGAGCAGTACTTC. It translates to CASSPAWSIAGEYEQYF. Drawing the rest from reference TRBV5-1 and TRBJ2-7, the complete variable domain is KAGVTQTPRYLIKTRGQQVTLSCSPISGHRSVSWYQQTPGQGLQFLFEYFSETQRNKGNFPGRFSGRQFSNSRSEMNVSTLELGDSALYLCASSPAWSIAGEYEQYFGPGTRLTVT.

The CDR3 protein is CATSRGEGGATFF. In DNA form, the CDR3 reads TGTGCCACCAGCAGAGGGGAGGGGGGGGCGACTTTCTTT. This rearrangement joins TRBV15 to TRBJ1-1; tentatively, D is TRBD1 (6 bases). V lost 1 base to trimming and J lost 12 bases, with 15 bases between them. Germline V gene lookup returns CDR1 LNHNV and CDR2 YYDKDF (reference sequence). The CDR3 extends over 13 amino acids.

The rearrangement uses TRBV5-4 and TRBJ2-3; the D gene is possibly TRBD2 (7 bases). The ends were cut back, 6 bases at V and 5 bases at J, with 19 bases in the middle. CDR3 length: 15 amino acids. CDR1 and CDR2 from the germline V gene are SGHNT and YYREEE (reference sequence). The CDR3 DNA follows: TGTGCCAGCACCTTTGGGGGGGGGCGTGGAGATACGCAGTATTTT. Its protein is CASTFGGGRGDTQYF.

This clone came up a few times. The chain is built from TRBV7-9 and TRBJ2-1; D may be TRBD1 (5 bases). Germline CDR1 and CDR2: SEHNR and FQNEAQ (reference sequence). V was clipped by 1 base and J by 4 bases, with 14 bases between them. The CDR3 consists of 16 residues. In nucleotides, the CDR3 is TGTGCCAGCAGCTTAGTGGGCAGGGTGAGGTACAATGAGCAGTTCTTC. Its translation: CASSLVGRVRYNEQFF.